This record concerns one T cell receptor beta chain sequence. What it binds is unknown. Looked up from germline, CDR1 is SGHTA and CDR2 is FQGTGA. J was trimmed by 0 bases and V by 3 bases; bases with no gene match: 5. There are 16 residues in the CDR3. Following autologous stem cell transplantation, relapse occurred in every patient, and exposure to brentuximab vedotin varied. The data derive from a study of PD-1 blockade in classical Hodgkin lymphoma. Sequenced by immunoSEQ multiplex PCR; TCRdb stores in-frame clones only, minus some. The sample gives 35,000 to 55,000 clones, approximately 72% of which show up once; 2.5% to 3% is in the top ten. Broader study findings: At baseline, newly diagnosed patients reportedly showed less TCR diversity than healthy donors. Complete responders started with a diversity level that resembled newly diagnosed patients at baseline.

The origin of this receptor is a human donor with classical Hodgkin lymphoma. This rearrangement joins TRBV7-3 to TRBJ1-1; 9 bases match TRBD1. The specimen was peripheral blood mononuclear cells (PBMCs), collected before the second cycle of nivolumab. As DNA, the CDR3 is TGTGCCAGCAGCTTGCGACAGGGGGACATGAACACTGAAGCTTTCTTT. Encoded protein: CASSLRQGDMNTEAFF.